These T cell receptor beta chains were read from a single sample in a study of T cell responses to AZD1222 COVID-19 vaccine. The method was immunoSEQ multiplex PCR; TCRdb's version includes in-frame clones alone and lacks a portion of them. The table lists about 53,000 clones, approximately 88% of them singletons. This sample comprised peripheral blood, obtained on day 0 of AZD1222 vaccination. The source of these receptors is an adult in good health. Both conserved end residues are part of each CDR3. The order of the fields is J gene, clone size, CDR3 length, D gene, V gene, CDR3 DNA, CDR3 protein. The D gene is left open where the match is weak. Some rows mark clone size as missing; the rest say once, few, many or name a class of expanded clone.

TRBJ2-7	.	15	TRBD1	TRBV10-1	TGCGCCAGCAGTGAGTCGACAGGGGCCTACTACGAGCAGTACTTC	CASSESTGAYYEQYF
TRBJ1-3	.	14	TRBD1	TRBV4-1	TGCGCCAGCAGCCAAGTGGGACAGGGAAACACCATATATTTT	CASSQVGQGNTIYF
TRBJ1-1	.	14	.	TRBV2	TGTGCCAGCAGTGTAGGGGTACTTTCGACTGAAGCTTTCTTT	CASSVGVLSTEAFF
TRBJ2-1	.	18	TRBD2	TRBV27	TGTGCCAGCAGTTTAGTCGGGACTAGCGGGAGTTCGGACAATGAGCAGTTCTTC	CASSLVGTSGSSDNEQFF
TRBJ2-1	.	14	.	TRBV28	TGTGCCAGCAGTCCGACACCTTCAAGTGATGAGCAGTTCTTC	CASSPTPSSDEQFF
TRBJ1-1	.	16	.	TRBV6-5	TGTGCCAGCAGTTACTCAATTTACGGGGAGTTCACTGAAGCTTTCTTT	CASSYSIYGEFTEAFF
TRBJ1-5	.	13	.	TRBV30	TGTGCCTGGAGTCGGGGTCGGGGTCAGCCCCAGCATTTT	CAWSRGRGQPQHF
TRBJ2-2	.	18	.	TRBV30	TGTGCCTCGCCTGGAGTGAAGGGGAGTGGTGGCATCACCGGGGAGCTGTTTTTT	CASPGVKGSGGITGELFF
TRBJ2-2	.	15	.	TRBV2	TGTGCCAGTAGTTGGGCAGGAAGGGGCACCGGGGAGCTGTTTTTT	CASSWAGRGTGELFF
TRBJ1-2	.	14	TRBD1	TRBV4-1	TGCGCCAGCAAGTCCCCAGGGGGCGCCTATGGCTACACCTTC	CASKSPGGAYGYTF
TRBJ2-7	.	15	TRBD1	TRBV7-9	TGTGCCAGCAGCTTCGGGACAGCGCAAATCTACGAGCAGTACTTC	CASSFGTAQIYEQYF
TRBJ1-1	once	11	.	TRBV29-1	TGCAGCGGCGCCCCAGGGGTGGAAGCTTTCTTT	CSGAPGVEAFF
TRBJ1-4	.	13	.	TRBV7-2	TGTGCCAGCAGCATCTCGCCGAATGAAAAACTGTTTTTT	CASSISPNEKLFF
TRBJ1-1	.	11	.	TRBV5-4	TGTGCCAGCAGCTCGAACACTGAAGCTTTCTTT	CASSSNTEAFF
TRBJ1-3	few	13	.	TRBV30	TGTGCCTGGAGACAGCACTCTGGAAACACCATATATTTT	CAWRQHSGNTIYF
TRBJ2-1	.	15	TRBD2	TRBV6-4	TGTGCCAGCAGCCAGCTAGCGGGCGGGTACAATGAGCAGTTCTTC	CASSQLAGGYNEQFF
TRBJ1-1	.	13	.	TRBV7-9	TGTGCCAGCAGCTTCCAACATAGGACTGAAGCTTTCTTT	CASSFQHRTEAFF
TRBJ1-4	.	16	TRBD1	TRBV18	TGTGCCAGCTCACCAACAACAGGGGGTGGTAATGAAAAACTGTTTTTT	CASSPTTGGGNEKLFF
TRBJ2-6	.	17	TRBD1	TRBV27	TGTGCCAGCAGACCCATGACAGGGCCCTCTGGGGCCAACGTCCTGACTTTC	CASRPMTGPSGANVLTF
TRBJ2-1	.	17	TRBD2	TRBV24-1	TGTGCCACCAGTGTGACAGGGGCACTAGCGGGAGGAAATGAGCAGTTCTTC	CATSVTGALAGGNEQFF
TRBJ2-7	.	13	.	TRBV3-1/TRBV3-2	TGTGCCAGCAGCCGCTGGGGACCCTACGAGCAGTACTTC	CASSRWGPYEQYF
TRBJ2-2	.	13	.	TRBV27	TGTGCCAGCAGTTTCGGAAACACCGGGGAGCTGTTTTTT	CASSFGNTGELFF
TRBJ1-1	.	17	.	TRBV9	TGTGCCAGCAGCCCACGAGGGCTCCTGGGAATAGACACTGAAGCTTTCTTT	CASSPRGLLGIDTEAFF
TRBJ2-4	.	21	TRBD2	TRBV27	TGTGCCAGCAGTTTAAGAAATCGGCAGGGGGCTACTAGCGGGAGTTGGAACATTCAGTACTTC	CASSLRNRQGATSGSWNIQYF
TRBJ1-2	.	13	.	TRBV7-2	TGTGCCAGCAGCTTAGGACAGAAATATGGCTACACCTTC	CASSLGQKYGYTF
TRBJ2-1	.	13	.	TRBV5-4	TGTGCCAGCAGCTTGTACGGGCACAATGAGCAGTTCTTC	CASSLYGHNEQFF
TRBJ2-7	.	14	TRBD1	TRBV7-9	TGTGCCAGCAGCCTGACGGGACAGGACTACGAGCAGTACTTC	CASSLTGQDYEQYF
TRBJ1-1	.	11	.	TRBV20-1	TGCAGTGCTAGCCTACAGGGTTGGGCTTTCTTT	CSASLQGWAFF
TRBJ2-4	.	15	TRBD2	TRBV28	TGTGCCAGCAGCTCTAGCGGACTAGCCAAAAACATTCAGTACTTC	CASSSSGLAKNIQYF
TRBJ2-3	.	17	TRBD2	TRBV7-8	TGTGCCAGCAGCTTAGAGATGGGACTAGCGAACACAGATACGCAGTATTTT	CASSLEMGLANTDTQYF
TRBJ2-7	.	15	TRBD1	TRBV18	TGTGCCAGCTCACCACCGACAGGGGGCAGGGACGAGCAGTACTTC	CASSPPTGGRDEQYF
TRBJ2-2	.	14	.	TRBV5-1	TGCGCCAGCAGCGGCGGAGGGTACACCGGGGAGCTGTTTTTT	CASSGGGYTGELFF
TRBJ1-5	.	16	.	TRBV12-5	TGTGCTAGTGGTTTTTTCCCCTCGGCGGGCAATCAGCCCCAGCATTTT	CASGFFPSAGNQPQHF